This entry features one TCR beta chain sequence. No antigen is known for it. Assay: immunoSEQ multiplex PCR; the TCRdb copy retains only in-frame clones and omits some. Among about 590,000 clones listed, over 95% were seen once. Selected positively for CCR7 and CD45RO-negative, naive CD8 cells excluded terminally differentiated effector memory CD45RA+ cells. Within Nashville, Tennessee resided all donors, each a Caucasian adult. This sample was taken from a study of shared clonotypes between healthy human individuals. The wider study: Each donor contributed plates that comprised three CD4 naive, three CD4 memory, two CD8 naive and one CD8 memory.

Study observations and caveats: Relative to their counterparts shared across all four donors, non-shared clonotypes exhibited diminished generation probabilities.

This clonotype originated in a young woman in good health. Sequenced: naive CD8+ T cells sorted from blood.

CDR3 in DNA: TGTGCCAGCGGGACTAGCGGGATGCTAAAGACCCAGTACTTC. Residues: CASGTSGMLKTQYF. The chain carries TRBV10-3 and TRBJ2-5; 13 positions agree with TRBD2. Per germline, CDR1 ENHRY and CDR2 SYGVKD. J gave up 6 bases and V 10 bases, and 8 bases lay outside the gene matches. CDR3 size: 14 residues.